Presented here are 15 T cell receptor beta chains from one specimen sequenced in a study of identical twins. MiXCR, applied by TCRdb to the 5' RACE reads, yields one record per CDR3 protein. The data hold approximately 530,000 distinct CDR3 sequences, with under 25% observed a single time. The same specimen was also included in a second study, on yellow fever vaccine responses in identical twins.

The sequenced sample consisted of CD4+ T cells sorted from blood. Every receptor here comes from a woman younger than 35 in good health.

This clonotype was observed at least ten times. J is TRBJ1-6 and V is TRBV7-9; D unresolved. V lost 6 bases, J lost 7 bases, and 16 bases lay in between. This CDR3 is 15 amino acids long. Germline V gives CDR1 SEHNR, CDR2 FQNEAQ (reference sequence). The CDR3 DNA follows: TGTGCCAGCAGTCGGATAAGTAGCCAAAATTCACCCCTCCACTTT. This translates into CASSRISSQNSPLHF.

V gene TRBV9 combines with J gene TRBJ2-3, with 7 bases aligning to TRBD2. With 0 bases clipped from V and 2 bases from J, the junction kept 6 bases outside the gene matches. Germline CDR1 is SGDLS and CDR2 is YYNGEE. This CDR3 contains 16 residues. The CDR3 DNA follows: TGTGCCAGCAGCGTAGTTCCGGGACTAACCACAGATACGCAGTATTTT. Its protein is CASSVVPGLTTDTQYF.

V usage is TRBV20-1 and J usage is TRBJ2-2, with 11 bases fitting TRBD2. Unmatched junction bases numbered 1, after V lost 2 bases and J lost 5 bases. This CDR3 is 14 amino acids long. The germline V gene has CDR1 DFQATT and CDR2 SNEGSKA (reference sequence). The CDR3 DNA sequence: TGCAGTGCTAGACTAGCGGGAGGTACCGGGGAGCTGTTTTTT. Encoded protein: CSARLAGGTGELFF.

This clonotype showed up just a few times. The rearrangement links TRBV7-2 to TRBJ2-1; TRBD2 matches at 14 bases. Germline CDR1 and CDR2: SGHTA and FQGNSA. V trimming: 7 bases; J trimming: 9 bases; junction bases outside the gene matches: 5. CDR3 length: 14 residues. The CDR3 region has the DNA TGTGCCAGCACCGGACTAGCGGGAGGAGGTGAGCAGTTCTTC. Translating gives CASTGLAGGGEQFF.

This sequence joins TRBV5-5 and TRBJ1-4, with D tentatively TRBD1 (5 bases). The V and J ends lost 0 bases and 8 bases respectively, with 14 bases between them. The CDR3 runs 15 residues. CDR1 and CDR2 (germline): SGHKS, YYEKEE (reference sequence). The CDR3 nucleotides are TGTGCCAGCAGCTTGGTAGGGACGGCCGACGAAAAACTGTTTTTT. It yields the protein CASSLVGTADEKLFF. Based on the CDR3 plus reference TRBV5-5 and TRBJ1-4, the full variable domain is DAGVTQSPTHLIKTRGQQVTLRCSPISGHKSVSWYQQVLGQGPQFIFQYYEKEERGRGNFPDRFSARQFPNYSSELNVNALLLGDSALYLCASSLVGTADEKLFFGSGTQLSVL.

This clonotype has more than one count but fewer than ten. V usage is TRBV3-1 and J usage is TRBJ2-7; D is possibly TRBD1 or TRBD2 (5 bases each). Trimming took 0 bases from V and 0 from J, leaving 9 bases between them. The V gene's germline CDR1 is LGHDT and CDR2 YNNKEL (reference sequence). CDR3 length equals 15 residues. In DNA, the CDR3 is TGTGCCAGCAGCCAAGAGGGGGTTTTCTCCTACGAGCAGTACTTC. This sequence encodes CASSQEGVFSYEQYF.

This clonotype was counted only a few times. The CDR3 region has the DNA TGCAGCGCCGCTTTAGGGGGTTCGGGGGAGACCCAGTACTTC. Amino acids: CSAALGGSGETQYF. The V and J genes are TRBV29-1 and TRBJ2-5; D perhaps matches TRBD1 (6 bases). Germline loops: CDR1 SQVTM, CDR2 ANQGSEA. The CDR3 contains 14 residues. Trimming took 7 bases from V and 5 from J, leaving 20 bases between them.

The chain joins TRBV14 to TRBJ2-1, with 11 bases matching TRBD2. Germline trimming cut 2 bases from V and 8 bases from J; bases unmatched to any gene: 8. The germline V gene has CDR1 SGHDN and CDR2 FVKESK. The CDR3 is made up of 16 amino acids. The CDR3 loop reads CASSQLAGGLIDEQFF. The CDR3 nucleotides are TGTGCCAGCAGCCAACTAGCGGGAGGCTTAATCGATGAGCAGTTCTTC. Variable domain in full (rest from reference TRBV14 and TRBJ2-1): EAGVTQFPSHSVIEKGQTVTLRCDPISGHDNLYWYRRVMGKEIKFLLHFVKESKQDESGMPNNRFLAERTGGTYSTLKVQPAELEDSGVYFCASSQLAGGLIDEQFFGPGTRLTVL.

The chain couples TRBV18 to TRBJ2-7, with 10 bases matching TRBD1. This CDR3 region has 13 residues. V lost 3 bases to trimming and J lost 5 bases; unmatched junction nucleotides: 1. The V gene's germline CDR1 is KGHSH and CDR2 LQKENI. The CDR3 region is CASSPGTGDEQYV. For the CDR3, the DNA is TGTGCCAGCTCACCCGGGACAGGGGACGAGCAGTACGTC.

The chain's CDR3 is CASLGTGELFF. The CDR3 DNA follows: TGTGCCAGCCTGGGCACCGGGGAGCTGTTTTTT. V is TRBV2 and J is TRBJ2-2; the D is unclear. CDR3 length: 11 residues. Trimming took 8 bases from V and 4 from J, leaving 5 bases between them. Germline CDR1 SNHLY, CDR2 FYNNEI.

The rearrangement joins TRBV3-1 to TRBJ2-2; TRBD2 agrees at 7 bases. The CDR3 sequence is 17 residues long. Germline V CDR1 and CDR2: LGHDT, YNNKEL (reference sequence). The J segment lost 0 bases and the V segment lost 1 base, leaving 5 bases of the junction unmatched. CDR3 DNA sequence: TGTGCCAGCAGCCAAGTTGGGAGCGGGGCGAACACCGGGGAGCTGTTTTTT. Translated, it gives CASSQVGSGANTGELFF.

The chain combines TRBV24-1 with TRBJ2-5; perhaps D is TRBD1 or TRBD2 (5 bases each). Germline V CDR1 and CDR2: KGHDR, SFDVKD. There are 13 residues in the CDR3. Trimming took off 3 bases at V and 3 bases at J, with 7 bases between the two ends. In nucleotides, the CDR3 is TGTGCCACCAGTGATGGGACCAAAGAGACCCAGTACTTC. Protein: CATSDGTKETQYF.

The V and J genes are TRBV9 and TRBJ2-7, with 8 bases identical to TRBD1. The junction had 12 bases not matched to a gene; V was cut back by 3 bases and J by 7 bases. CDR3 length: 15 amino acids. Germline CDR1 and CDR2: SGDLS and YYNGEE. CDR3 DNA sequence: TGTGCCAGCAGCGCGGCGACAGGGGCCGTTGGAGAGCAGTACTTC. This translates into CASSAATGAVGEQYF.

The chain employs TRBV2 and TRBJ1-5, with a possible D match to TRBD1 (6 bases). V lost 6 bases, J lost 0 bases, and 24 bases lay in between. Looked up from germline, CDR1 is SNHLY and CDR2 is FYNNEI. The CDR3 spans 19 residues. The CDR3 loop is CASRQPRAGDSHSNQPQHF. CDR3 coding DNA: TGTGCCAGCAGACAACCCCGGGCAGGGGATTCTCATAGCAATCAGCCCCAGCATTTT.

The chain recombines TRBV10-2 with TRBJ2-2, with 9 positions matching TRBD1. CDR1 is WSHSY and CDR2 is SAAADI in the germline V gene. CDR3 length: 16 amino acids. The V and J ends lost 4 bases and 0 bases, in that order; junction bases with no gene match: 3. The CDR3 sequence is CASSGRDRANTGELFF. CDR3 coding DNA: TGCGCCAGCAGTGGGAGGGACAGGGCGAACACCGGGGAGCTGTTTTTT.